Sequencing of this T cell receptor beta chain was carried out in a study of control samples from healthy donors and cancer patients. Only in-frame clones appear in the TCRdb table, and some are missing; sequencing was by immunoSEQ multiplex PCR. The sample holds approximately 60,000 clones, around 90% seen once. The sequenced sample was PBMCs. The source is a man aged 25 to 45 with colorectal cancer.

The CDR3 loop is CSAIQGGKVTEAFF. Written as DNA, the CDR3 is TGCAGCGCTATACAGGGGGGGAAGGTCACTGAAGCTTTCTTT. The J gene is TRBJ1-1, the V gene TRBV29-1; 8 bases are a match to TRBD1. CDR1 is SQVTM, CDR2 ANQGSEA, per germline. CDR3 length equals 14 residues. The V gene end was trimmed by 7 bases and the J gene end by 4 bases; junction bases not matched to a gene: 11.